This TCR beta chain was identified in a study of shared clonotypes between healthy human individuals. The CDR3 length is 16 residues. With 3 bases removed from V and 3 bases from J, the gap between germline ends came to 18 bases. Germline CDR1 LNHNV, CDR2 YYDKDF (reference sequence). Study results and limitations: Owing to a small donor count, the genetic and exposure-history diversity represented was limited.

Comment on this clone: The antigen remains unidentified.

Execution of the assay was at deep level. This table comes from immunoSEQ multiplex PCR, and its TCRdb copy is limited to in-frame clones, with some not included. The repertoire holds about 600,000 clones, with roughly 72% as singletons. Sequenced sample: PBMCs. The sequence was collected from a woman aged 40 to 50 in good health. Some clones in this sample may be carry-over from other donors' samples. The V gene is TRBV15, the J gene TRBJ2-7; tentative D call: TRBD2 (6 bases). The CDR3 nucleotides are TGTGCCACCAGCAGGGGTTTGGGGGGATACGGCTACGAGCAGTACTTC. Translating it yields CATSRGLGGYGYEQYF.